The subject of this entry is one T cell receptor (beta chain). The source of the sample is a study of blood T cells in healthy people across ages. Trimming removed 4 bases from V and 0 bases from J; junction bases left unmatched: 6. The length of the CDR3 is 16 residues. In germline, CDR1 is SGDLS, CDR2 YYNGEE. Primed by a sample-barcoded 5' primer and a J-beta primer mix, a second PCR proceeded for 7 to 11 cycles. MiXCR was run by TCRdb on the 5' RACE reads, yielding one entry per CDR3 protein. Here the sample spans some 760,000 distinct CDR3 sequences, around a quarter being singletons. These records were also assigned to another study, of T cells of mothers and their children. Per that study: With unrelated pairs as the comparison, related mother-child pairs had a slightly higher overlap that was not significant.

This clonotype originated in a boy aged 5-17 years in good health. The sequenced sample consisted of blood. The gene calls are TRBV9 and TRBJ2-2; 7 bases match TRBD1. DNA for the CDR3: TGTGCCAGCAGCTCTAGGACAGGACCGAACACCGGGGAGCTGTTTTTT. It encodes CASSSRTGPNTGELFF.